Given below is one T cell receptor beta chain in context. Its antigen is not identified. The CDR3 is made up of 17 amino acids. Germline assignment: CDR1 MGHRA and CDR2 YSYEKL. The V gene end was trimmed by 1 base and the J gene end by 2 bases; junction bases not matched to a gene: 2. The primer mix had 60 Vbeta and 13 Jbeta primers. The data were produced by immunoSEQ multiplex PCR, yet TCRdb's version contains in-frame clones alone and is incomplete. Of 200,000 or so clones in the sample, around 80% were seen once. This sample was taken from a study of cytomegalovirus exposure and HLA in healthy donors. General study findings and limits: In a later analysis, CMV-associated beta chains were mostly HLA-associated, it appeared. Researchers reported in a later analysis that common viral pathogens appeared linked to several top clusters. It was taken for granted in presence/absence analyses that sequencing depth across donors was roughly uniform.

The rearrangement uses TRBV4-1 and TRBJ2-1; 13 bases match TRBD2. The clonotype originates from a man aged 25 to 40 in good health and CMV-seronegative. Source material: PBMCs. The DNA of the CDR3 is TGCGCCAGCAGCCAAGGACTAGCGGGGGGCACCTACAATGAGCAGTTCTTC. Protein product: CASSQGLAGGTYNEQFF.